Described below is a single T cell receptor (beta chain) sequence and its context. The sample comes from a study of T cell changes during pregnancy in multiple sclerosis. Here immunoSEQ multiplex PCR was the method, and the copy in TCRdb shows in-frame clones only, minus some. In the table there are around 66,000 clones, roughly nine tenths of which are singletons. The length of the CDR3 is 15 residues. Looked up from germline, CDR1 is LNHDA and CDR2 is SQIVND (reference sequence). V lost 5 bases, J lost 3 bases, and 10 bases stayed unmatched. The V call is TRBV19, the J call TRBJ2-7, with 7 nucleotides matching TRBD1. The receptor was isolated from a female donor in good health, enrolled as a control in a pregnancy study. The material was peripheral blood, obtained in the first trimester of pregnancy. In DNA, the CDR3 is TGTGCCAGTAGTCGTCCCCGGGACAGTGTCTACGAGCAGTACTTC. It translates to CASSRPRDSVYEQYF. The full variable domain, with the rest looked up from reference TRBV19 and TRBJ2-7, is DGGITQSPKYLFRKEGQNVTLSCEQNLNHDAMYWYRQDPGQGLRLIYYSQIVNDFQKGDIAEGYSVSREKKESFPLTVTSAQKNPTAFYLCASSRPRDSVYEQYFGPGTRLTVT.